This entry concerns a single TCR beta chain. Its matching antigen is unknown. Sample-barcoded 5' priming and a J-beta primer mix drove a second PCR of roughly 7 to 11 cycles. Through a template-switch adaptor with 12 random nucleotides, each cDNA molecule received a tag. One entry per CDR3 protein results from TCRdb running MiXCR on the 5' RACE reads. The sample includes approximately 820,000 distinct CDR3 sequences, around two fifths of them seen just once. Germline loops: CDR1 DFQATT, CDR2 SNEGSKA (reference sequence). With 5 bases clipped from V and 7 bases from J, the junction kept 11 bases outside the gene matches. The CDR3 has 14 amino acids. This sample stems from a study of blood T cells in healthy people across ages. Turning to the study itself: Template switching recovered approximately one barcoded beta molecule for every two T cells. General study findings and limits: Unsorted PBMCs ruled out conclusive naive versus antigen-experienced comparison.

The chain employs TRBV20-1 and TRBJ2-7; 10 bases agree with TRBD2. This clonotype was obtained from a man aged 55 to 70 in good health. Sequencing was carried out using blood. Here the CDR3 DNA reads TGCAGTGCTGCACTAGCGGGGTCCTACAATGAGCAGTACTTC. This encodes CSAALAGSYNEQYF.